This T cell receptor (beta chain) was recovered during a study of T cells in Graves' hyperthyroidism and ophthalmopathy. Findings and limits, study-wide: Through a model of 13 V-J features, ophthalmopathy was separated from stable hyperthyroidism.

Amplified TCR beta CDR3 regions came from RNA transcripts. The TCR CDR3 was amplified in a first-round RT-PCR using the HTBI primer set. TCRdb recomputed calls from the multiplex PCR reads with MiXCR, one row per CDR3 protein. The sample carries more than 500,000 distinct CDR3 sequences, under 20% recorded once. From germline, CDR1 is SGHRS and CDR2 YFSETQ. V lost 0 bases and J 5 bases, leaving 14 bases between the germline ends. This CDR3 has 15 residues. There are a few counts of this clonotype. Its antigen is currently unknown. This sequence joins TRBV5-1 and TRBJ1-2; D not resolved. Sample: blood. This receptor was obtained from a woman aged 25 to 45 with Graves' hyperthyroidism. The CDR3 loop is CASSLGSTAAYGYTF. In DNA, the CDR3 is TGCGCCAGCAGCTTGGGTTCGACGGCGGCTTATGGCTACACCTTC.